This TCR beta chain stems from a study of beta chain features in type 1 diabetes. Isolated RNA was reverse transcribed in full, so expressed TCRB transcripts were sequenced. Clones were read by immunoSEQ multiplex PCR, and TCRdb kept only the in-frame ones, dropping some. The table has under 400,000 clones, over 10% seen once. This clone has just a few counts. Its antigen is undetermined. Regarding the study as a whole: Fewer insertions but more deletions were seen at VDJ junctions in type 1 diabetes patients. The naive, central memory and Treg TCRB repertoires showed an apparent similarity that was greater among patients than among healthy donors.

This CDR3 has 14 residues. The V gene's germline CDR1 is KGHSH and CDR2 LQKENI. Trimming took off 6 bases at V and 5 bases at J, with 14 bases between the two ends. Specimen: naive CD4+ T cells from blood. This receptor was identified in a man younger than 35 in good health. The rearrangement uses TRBV18 and TRBJ1-5; a weak D match, TRBD1 (6 bases). The CDR3 protein is CASSPGDTHQPQHF. The CDR3 bases are TGTGCCAGCTCTCCAGGGGACACCCATCAGCCCCAGCATTTT. Drawing the rest from reference TRBV18 and TRBJ1-5, the complete variable domain is NAGVMQNPRHLVRRRGQEARLRCSPMKGHSHVYWYRQLPEEGLKFMVYLQKENIIDESGMPKERFSAEFPKEGPSILRIQQVVRGDSAAYFCASSPGDTHQPQHFGDGTRLSIL.